The entry that follows covers one TCR beta chain sequence. These data originate in a study of technical replicates of blood from a few donors. With 8 bases clipped from V and 9 bases from J, the junction kept 19 bases outside the gene matches. The germline gives CDR1 SQVTM, CDR2 ANQGSEA. The length of the CDR3 is 15 residues. TCRdb's copy holds only in-frame clones and misses some; the assay was immunoSEQ multiplex PCR. Among around 78,000 clones, approximately 95% were seen once, and the ten largest hold roughly 0.28%. Sample: T cells isolated from PBMCs. This TCR was sampled from a human donor in good health. This rearrangement joins TRBV29-1 to TRBJ2-1, with 7 bases fitting TRBD2. The CDR3 sequence is CSFSLEWEGWGEQFF. The CDR3 bases are TGCAGCTTTAGTCTCGAGTGGGAGGGCTGGGGTGAGCAGTTCTTC.